The entry that follows covers one T cell receptor (beta chain) sequence. It may be a read error: a sequence one base away is much more abundant. This sample is part of a study of post-analysis software for immune sequencing data. Study information: Disease courses included relapsing-remitting, secondary progressive and progressive-relapsing multiple sclerosis.

Each TCR beta cDNA library carried unique molecular identifiers. Once about 0.95 to 10 million T cells were used, about 490,000 cDNA molecules resulted. TCRdb called the PCR reads again in MiXCR, with one record for every CDR3 protein. The table includes roughly 180,000 distinct CDR3 sequences, around 28% detected once. Source material: blood. The TCR originated in a girl aged 10-17 years with multiple sclerosis.

The CDR3 sequence is CASSYPRFYEQYF. CDR3 coding DNA: TGTGCCAGCAGTTACCCCCGTTTCTACGAGCAGTACTTC. V is TRBV6-5 and J is TRBJ2-7; D is undetermined. The germline V gene has CDR1 MNHEY and CDR2 SVGAGI. Trimming stripped 2 bases from V and 3 bases from J, with 8 bases between. This CDR3 spans 13 amino acids.